Below, 2 T cell receptor beta chains from the same sample are listed, as sequenced in a study of blood T cell repertoires in COVID-19. The data were produced by immunoSEQ multiplex PCR, yet TCRdb's version contains in-frame clones alone and is incomplete. In the table there are roughly 420,000 clones, 88% of which are singletons. Sequencing was done on a sample of PBMCs or T cells enriched from blood (not recorded which). These receptor sequences come from a woman in her twenties or thirties with acute COVID-19.

The chain combines TRBV10-1 with TRBJ1-1, with TRBD1 matching 7 bases. This CDR3 region has 13 residues. Germline V CDR1 and CDR2: WNHNN, SYGVQD (reference sequence). V shed 6 bases, J shed 0 bases, and the junction held 1 base outside the gene matches. In DNA, the CDR3 is TGCGCCAGCAGCGGGACAGTGAACACTGAAGCTTTCTTT. It yields the protein CASSGTVNTEAFF.

This clone has only a few counts. The V and J genes are TRBV11-1 and TRBJ1-2; TRBD1 matches at 9 bases. From germline, CDR1 is SGHAT and CDR2 FQDESV (reference sequence). CDR3 length: 15 amino acids. The ends lost 5 bases at V and 1 base at J; junction bases unmatched: 5. The CDR3 DNA follows: TGTGCCAGCAGCGCAAACAGGGGGCGTAACTATGGCTACACCTTC. Its protein is CASSANRGRNYGYTF.